This T cell receptor (beta chain) came from a study of CD8+ T cells in alopecia areata. Study at large: The SALT score measured affected scalp surface percentage in treated patients.

Reverse transcribed after extraction, RNA yielded cDNA as the sequencing template. Profiling relied on immunoSEQ multiplex PCR, and the TCRdb table lists in-frame clones only, not all of them. In the table there are about 190,000 clones, more than 50% of which are singletons. The germline gives CDR1 SGHDT, CDR2 YYEEEE. CDR3 length: 14 residues. After removal of 4 bases from V and 6 bases from J, the junction contained 5 bases not matched to a gene. Treatment in this sample: oral pan-JAK inhibitor, 5-10 mg twice daily. The chain has TRBV5-6 and TRBJ1-1, with TRBD1 matching 11 bases. The sample was CD4+ T cells sorted from blood, taken at week 24, from a patient treated with tofacitinib. This clonotype was sampled from a human donor with alopecia areata. The chain's CDR3 is CASSLPGQGAEAFF. Written as DNA, the CDR3 is TGTGCCAGCAGCCTTCCGGGACAGGGGGCTGAAGCTTTCTTT.